Sequencing of this TCR beta chain was carried out in a study of T cells in Graves' hyperthyroidism and ophthalmopathy. Findings and caveats of the study: With a median lead of around 6.7 months before onset, the model predicted ophthalmopathy. Through a model of 13 V-J features, ophthalmopathy was separated from stable hyperthyroidism.

The source of the PBMCs was approximately 10 ml of fresh peripheral blood. Trimming took off 0 bases at V and 10 bases at J, with 18 bases between the two ends. Germline V gene lookup returns CDR1 LGHDT and CDR2 YNNKEL (reference sequence). The CDR3 length is 16 residues. Template material for amplifying TCR beta CDR3 regions consisted of RNA transcripts. An initial round of RT-PCR targeting the TCR CDR3 relied on the HTBI primer set. TCRdb reprocessed the multiplex PCR reads via MiXCR and lists one record per CDR3 protein. The sample carries about 500,000 distinct CDR3 sequences, about 16% recorded once. Of note for this clonotype: Its antigen is not known.

This receptor was taken from a woman younger than 45 with Graves' ophthalmopathy. The chain couples TRBV3-1 to TRBJ1-4, with a weak D call TRBD1 (5 bases). The sequenced sample was blood. The CDR3 loop reads CASSQDLRPGCGKLFF. Written as DNA, the CDR3 is TGTGCCAGCAGCCAAGACCTCAGACCAGGGTGTGGAAAACTGTTTTTT.